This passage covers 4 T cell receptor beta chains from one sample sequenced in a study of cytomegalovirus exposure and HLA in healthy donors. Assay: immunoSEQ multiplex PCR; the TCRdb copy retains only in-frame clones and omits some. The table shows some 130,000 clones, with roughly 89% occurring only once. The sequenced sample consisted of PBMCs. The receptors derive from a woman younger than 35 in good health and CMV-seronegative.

CDR3 sequence reads: CASSEGDTEAFF. In DNA, the CDR3 is TGTGCCAGCAGTGAAGGAGACACTGAAGCTTTCTTT. The V gene is TRBV27, the J gene TRBJ1-1; no definite D call. Germline V lookup: CDR1 MNHEY, CDR2 SMNVEV (reference sequence). The V end lost 5 bases, the J end lost 3 bases, and 7 bases lay between the germline ends. The CDR3 has 12 amino acids.

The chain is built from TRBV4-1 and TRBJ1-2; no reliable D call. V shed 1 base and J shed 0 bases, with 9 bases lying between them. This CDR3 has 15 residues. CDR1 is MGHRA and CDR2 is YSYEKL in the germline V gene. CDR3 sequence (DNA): TGCGCCAGCAGCCAAGTCTCAGGTTCTAACTATGGCTACACCTTC. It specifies CASSQVSGSNYGYTF.

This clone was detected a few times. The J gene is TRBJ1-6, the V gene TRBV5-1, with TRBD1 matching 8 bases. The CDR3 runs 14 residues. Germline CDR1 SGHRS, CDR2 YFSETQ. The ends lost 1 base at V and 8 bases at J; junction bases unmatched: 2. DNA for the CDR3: TGCGCCAGCAGCTTGACAGGGGGGGATTCACCCCTCCACTTT. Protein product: CASSLTGGDSPLHF.

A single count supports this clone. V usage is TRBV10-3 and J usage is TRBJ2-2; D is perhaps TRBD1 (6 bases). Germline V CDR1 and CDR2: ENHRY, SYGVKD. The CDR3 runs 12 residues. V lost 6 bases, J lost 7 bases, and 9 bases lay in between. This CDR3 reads CAIRQGSGELFF. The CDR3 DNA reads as TGTGCCATCAGACAGGGTAGCGGGGAGCTGTTTTTT.